Following are 32 T cell receptor beta chains from one sample sequenced in a study of blood T cell repertoires in COVID-19 (dated by TCRdb to about 2020). Libraries were constructed by the immunoSEQ multiplex PCR assay. This immuneACCESS table, as held by TCRdb, lists in-frame sequences with V and J called but not all clones. Of the missing ones, under half trace to an unresolved V gene in checked studies; the others have no known cause. This sample is represented by roughly 250,000 clones; roughly 86% of them were singletons. The ten largest clones add up to approximately 9.8% of the sample. The material sequenced was peripheral blood. All receptors derive from a man aged 35 to 55 who had recovered from COVID-19.

This chain joins TRBV13 and TRBJ2-1; 7 nucleotides match TRBD1. The V gene end was trimmed by 5 bases and the J gene end by 6 bases; junction bases not matched to a gene: 10. This CDR3 has 15 amino acids. Germline V CDR1 and CDR2: PRHDT, FYEKMQ (reference sequence). The CDR3 sequence is CASSPHAGTVNEQFF. CDR3 sequence (DNA): TGTGCCAGCAGCCCACACGCCGGGACAGTCAATGAGCAGTTCTTC.

The V call is TRBV11-2, the J call TRBJ2-7, with D possibly matching TRBD1 (5 bases). In germline, CDR1 is SGHAT, CDR2 FQNNGV. This CDR3 is built from 14 residues. V dropped 5 bases and J dropped 5 bases, with 16 bases sitting between them. CDR3 nucleotide sequence: TGTGCCAGCAGCGAGGACATGAACTCTAACGAGCAGTACTTC. It translates to CASSEDMNSNEQYF.

This chain joins TRBV3-1 (or the pseudogene TRBV3-2) and TRBJ1-2, with D possibly being TRBD1 (6 bases). Trimming left V 2 bases short and J 8 bases short, with 12 bases between. Germline lookup yields CDR1 LGHDT and CDR2 YNNKEL (reference sequence). CDR3 size: 13 residues. CDR3 amino acids: CASSQLRGFGYTF. The CDR3 coding sequence is TGTGCCAGCAGCCAACTCAGGGGTTTCGGCTACACCTTC.

The chain links TRBV27 to TRBJ2-7; 9 bases line up with TRBD2. Per germline, CDR1 MNHEY and CDR2 SMNVEV (reference sequence). The CDR3 loop spans 16 amino acids. The V gene end was trimmed by 5 bases and the J gene end by 1 base; junction bases not matched to a gene: 9. The CDR3 nucleotides read TGTGCCAGCAGTGTTGGGGGACTAGCCTTTTCCTACGAGCAGTACTTC. It translates to CASSVGGLAFSYEQYF.

This clone showed up just a few times. The genes are TRBV7-9 and TRBJ1-2, with D possibly matching TRBD1 (6 bases). The ends were cut back, 4 bases at V and 8 bases at J, with 11 bases in the middle. Germline loops: CDR1 SEHNR, CDR2 FQNEAQ (reference sequence). The CDR3 spans 12 residues. The CDR3 loop is CASSSRGDGYTF. CDR3 coding DNA: TGTGCCAGCAGCTCCAGGGGTGACGGCTACACCTTC.

This chain joins TRBV18 and TRBJ2-1, with TRBD1 matching over 7 bases. V gave up 3 bases and J gave up 3 bases; unmatched junction bases: 8. CDR3 length: 16 residues. Germline CDR1 and CDR2: KGHSH and LQKENI. Here the CDR3 DNA reads TGTGCCAGCTCACCCGACAGGGCTACTCACTACAATGAGCAGTTCTTC. This encodes CASSPDRATHYNEQFF.

The chain has TRBV7-9 and TRBJ1-4; TRBD1 matches at 9 bases. The CDR3 covers 14 residues. Germline values: CDR1 SEHNR, CDR2 FQNEAQ (reference sequence). The V segment lost 8 bases and the J segment 6 bases; nucleotides outside the gene matches: 7. The CDR3 protein is CASGVQGADEKLFF. DNA of the CDR3: TGTGCCAGCGGCGTACAGGGGGCGGATGAAAAACTGTTTTTT.

The chain recombines TRBV21-1 with TRBJ2-3; TRBD2, the table's D call, was not compared with the DNA. TRBV21-1 corresponds to a pseudogene. CDR3 length: 17 amino acids. The CDR3 here is CASSKGGPAIPPDTQYF. The CDR3 DNA sequence: TGTGCCAGCAGCAAAGGAGGCCCAGCTATCCCCCCGGATACGCAGTATTTT.

V gene TRBV6-5 combines with J gene TRBJ1-2; D remains unclear. The V gene lost 11 bases and the J gene lost 8 bases, with 15 bases spanning the gap. CDR1 is MNHEY, CDR2 SVGAGI, per germline. The length of the CDR3 is 11 residues. This chain's CDR3 is CAGGTVWGYTF. CDR3 nucleotides: TGTGCCGGCGGTACGGTATGGGGCTACACCTTC.

The chain is built from TRBV9 and TRBJ1-2; a weak D match, TRBD1 (5 bases). The CDR3 has 16 residues. With 4 bases removed from V and 7 bases from J, the gap between germline ends came to 23 bases. CDR1 and CDR2 (germline): SGDLS, YYNGEE. For the CDR3, the DNA is TGTGCCAGCAGCCCGCGACAGCTGTTGAACTTGGGTGGCTACACCTTC. This codes for CASSPRQLLNLGGYTF. The full variable domain, in which reference TRBV9 and TRBJ1-2 provide the parts outside the CDR3, is DSGVTQTPKHLITATGQRVTLRCSPRSGDLSVYWYQQSLDQGLQFLIQYYNGEERAKGNILERFSAQQFPDLHSELNLSSLELGDSALYFCASSPRQLLNLGGYTFGSGTRLTVV.

The chain recombines TRBV3-1 (or the pseudogene TRBV3-2) with TRBJ2-5, with 7 bases matching TRBD1. V was pared by 5 bases and J by 4 bases, with 10 bases of the junction left unmatched. CDR3 length: 15 residues. Germline CDR1 LGHDT, CDR2 YNNKEL (reference sequence). The CDR3 region has the DNA TGTGCCAGCAGCTCCCAGACAGGGACAATAGAGACCCAGTACTTC. This sequence encodes CASSSQTGTIETQYF.

The CDR3 is CASSLDRGKQYF. The DNA for the CDR3 is TGTGCCAGCAGTTTAGATAGAGGGAAGCAGTACTTC. The chain has TRBV12-3 or TRBV12-4 and TRBJ2-7; D perhaps matches TRBD2 (5 bases). CDR3 length equals 12 residues. The V and J ends lost 1 base and 8 bases respectively, with 9 bases between them.

The chain has TRBV7-9 and TRBJ1-2; D not certain. Germline V gene data show CDR1 as SEHNR and CDR2 as FQNEAQ (reference sequence). The CDR3 is made up of 14 amino acids. V lost 5 bases and J lost 6, with 16 bases in between. This CDR3 reads CASSPSLGAHGYTF. The CDR3 coding sequence is TGTGCCAGCAGCCCCTCCCTGGGAGCCCATGGCTACACCTTC.

This chain links TRBV7-8 with TRBJ2-2; maybe TRBD1 (5 bases). The CDR3 totals 16 residues. Germline V gene lookup returns CDR1 SGHVS and CDR2 FQNEAQ. V was clipped by 5 bases and J by 4 bases, with 17 bases between them. For the CDR3, the DNA is TGTGCCAGCAGCCCGGCCCATACAGGCGTCACCGGGGAGCTGTTTTTT. Translated, it gives CASSPAHTGVTGELFF.

The chain is built from TRBV19 and TRBJ1-3; 7 nucleotides line up with TRBD1. CDR3 length: 14 amino acids. The junction had 5 bases not matched to a gene; V was cut back by 3 bases and J by 6 bases. Germline lookup yields CDR1 LNHDA and CDR2 SQIVND (reference sequence). The CDR3 DNA reads as TGTGCCAGTAGTATCGGAGACAGGGAAAACACCATATATTTT. Amino acids: CASSIGDRENTIYF. The full variable domain, with the rest looked up from reference TRBV19 and TRBJ1-3, is DGGITQSPKYLFRKEGQNVTLSCEQNLNHDAMYWYRQDPGQGLRLIYYSQIVNDFQKGDIAEGYSVSREKKESFPLTVTSAQKNPTAFYLCASSIGDRENTIYFGEGSWLTVV.

This clone was recorded at least ten times. This CDR3 is also generated by other DNA sequences in the sample. The chain combines TRBV7-2 with TRBJ2-7; TRBD1 agrees at 11 bases. V lost 3 bases and J lost 6; bases outside the gene matches: 4. The germline V gene has CDR1 SGHTA and CDR2 FQGNSA. This CDR3 contains 14 residues. The chain's CDR3 is CASSLRDRGSEQYF. The CDR3 DNA sequence: TGTGCCAGCAGCTTGAGGGACAGGGGGAGCGAGCAGTACTTC. The complete variable domain, with remaining parts taken from reference TRBV7-2 and TRBJ2-7, reads GAGVSQSPSNKVTEKGKDVELRCDPISGHTALYWYRQSLGQGLEFLIYFQGNSAPDKSGLPSDRFSAERTGGSVSTLTIQRTQQEDSAVYLCASSLRDRGSEQYFGPGTRLTVT.

This clone was counted once. V usage is TRBV7-8 and J usage is TRBJ2-7; 7 bases map to TRBD2. The CDR3 loop spans 15 amino acids. CDR1 and CDR2 from the germline V gene are SGHVS and FQNEAQ. The trim removed 4 bases at V and 2 bases at J, leaving 8 bases unmatched. The DNA of the CDR3 is TGTGCCAGCAGCTCCGCTAGCGGACCGACCTACGAGCAGTACTTC. Translation gives CASSSASGPTYEQYF. Supplemented by reference TRBV7-8 and TRBJ2-7, the full variable domain reads GAGVSQSPRYKVAKRGQDVALRCDPISGHVSLFWYQQALGQGPEFLTYFQNEAQLDKSGLPSDRFFAERPEGSVSTLKIQRTQQEDSAVYLCASSSASGPTYEQYFGPGTRLTVT.

The chain uses TRBV7-7 and TRBJ2-5, with 15 bases fitting TRBD2. The CDR3 contains 18 residues. Germline CDR1 and CDR2: SSHAT and FNYEAQ (reference sequence). The J segment lost 4 bases and the V segment lost 2 bases, leaving 8 bases of the junction unmatched. DNA of the CDR3: TGTGCCAGCAGCTTACGGCTTCGGACTAGCGGGAGGGTAGAGACCCAGTACTTC. It translates to CASSLRLRTSGRVETQYF.

Remarks on this clone: The same CDR3 can be traced to other DNA sequences in this sample. The chain has TRBV11-2 and TRBJ2-7; 9 nucleotides align to TRBD2. The CDR3 has 16 residues. Germline V CDR1 and CDR2: SGHAT, FQNNGV. V was clipped by 0 bases and J by 4 bases; unmatched bases: 7. In nucleotides, the CDR3 is TGTGCCAGCAGCTTAGATCGGGCGGGGGGGTCGTACGAGCAGTACTTC. The encoded protein is CASSLDRAGGSYEQYF.

The V and J genes are TRBV5-6 and TRBJ2-3; D possibly corresponds to TRBD2 (6 bases). V lost 1 base and J lost 2, with 14 bases in between. Per the germline V gene, CDR1 is SGHDT and CDR2 is YYEEEE. The length of the CDR3 is 16 residues. CDR3 in amino acids: CASSLRFAGYTDTQYF. DNA for the CDR3: TGTGCCAGCAGCTTGCGGTTTGCGGGGTACACAGATACGCAGTATTTT.

The chain carries TRBV5-4 and TRBJ2-7; maybe TRBD2 (5 bases). The V and J ends lost 0 bases and 2 bases respectively, with 9 bases between them. The CDR3 is 14 residues long. Germline loops: CDR1 SGHNT, CDR2 YYREEE (reference sequence). CDR3 protein: CASSLGTDPYEQYF. In DNA, the CDR3 is TGTGCCAGCAGCTTGGGGACTGACCCCTACGAGCAGTACTTC.

This clone appeared once. The chain uses TRBV5-1 and TRBJ2-1, with 8 bases fitting TRBD2. CDR1 is SGHRS, CDR2 YFSETQ, per germline. The CDR3 is 15 residues long. V lost 6 bases, J lost 2 bases, and 7 bases stayed unmatched. The CDR3 nucleotides are TGCGCCAGCAAGGCTAGCGGGCCGACCTACAATGAGCAGTTCTTC. Translating it yields CASKASGPTYNEQFF.

The chain recombines TRBV28 with TRBJ1-2; D is uncertain. The V gene lost 6 bases and the J gene lost 4 bases, with 18 bases spanning the gap. The CDR3 runs to 15 residues. Germline V CDR1 and CDR2: MDHEN, SYDVKM. CDR3 coding DNA: TGTGCCAGCAGATCTGGGGAGGGATCGGTCTATGGCTACACCTTC. Its protein is CASRSGEGSVYGYTF.

The DNA of the CDR3 is TGTGCCAGCAGTTACACAATGGGCCTAGCCAGCGGCTACACCTTC. Translated, it gives CASSYTMGLASGYTF. The chain is built from TRBV6-2 or TRBV6-3 and TRBJ1-2; D is undetermined. Germline V gene sequence: CDR1 MNHEY, CDR2 SVGEGT. CDR3 size: 15 residues. Trimming left V 2 bases short and J 8 bases short, with 18 bases between.

The genes are TRBV7-9 and TRBJ1-6; tentatively, D is TRBD1 (5 bases). The germline gives CDR1 SEHNR, CDR2 FQNEAQ (reference sequence). CDR3 length: 14 residues. V was cut by 1 base and J by 7 bases, with 8 bases left in between. The CDR3 coding sequence is TGTGCCAGCAGCTTAGAGACAGAAAATTCACCCCTCCACTTT. This gives the protein CASSLETENSPLHF.

The rearrangement uses TRBV9 and TRBJ2-1; D might be TRBD2 (6 bases). The V end was cut by 0 bases, the J end by 2 bases, with 6 bases between. This CDR3 comprises 14 residues. CDR1 SGDLS and CDR2 YYNGEE come from the germline V gene. The CDR3 spells CASSVGGAYNEQFF. CDR3 coding DNA: TGTGCCAGCAGCGTAGGCGGGGCCTACAATGAGCAGTTCTTC.

The chain recombines TRBV11-1 with TRBJ2-3; D is perhaps TRBD2 (6 bases). V lost 4 bases and J lost 1, with 15 bases in between. Per the germline V gene, CDR1 is SGHAT and CDR2 is FQDESV (reference sequence). CDR3 length: 16 amino acids. The CDR3 protein is CASSSSGERGTDTQYF. The DNA of the CDR3 is TGTGCCAGCAGCTCCTCCGGGGAGCGGGGCACAGATACGCAGTATTTT.

The count of this clone is one. The rearrangement joins TRBV14 to TRBJ2-7; 7 nucleotides line up with TRBD1. Germline loops: CDR1 SGHDN, CDR2 FVKESK. V lost 0 bases and J lost 4; bases outside the gene matches: 6. The CDR3 has 15 residues. The CDR3 is CASSQDRDSNYEQYF. In nucleotides, the CDR3 is TGTGCCAGCAGCCAAGATCGGGACAGTAATTACGAGCAGTACTTC.

The chain recombines TRBV19 with TRBJ1-6; 9 bases map to TRBD1. The length of the CDR3 is 14 residues. Unmatched junction bases numbered 5, after V lost 7 bases and J lost 7 bases. Germline loops: CDR1 LNHDA, CDR2 SQIVND (reference sequence). The CDR3 DNA sequence: TGTGCCAGTACCGCGGGACAGGGAAATTCACCCCTCCACTTT. It encodes CASTAGQGNSPLHF.

V usage is TRBV6-5 and J usage is TRBJ1-2; 8 nucleotides line up with TRBD1. The J segment lost 4 bases and the V segment lost 0 bases, leaving 4 bases of the junction unmatched. Germline loops: CDR1 MNHEY, CDR2 SVGAGI. This CDR3 is 15 amino acids long. The CDR3 protein is CASSYSRDRSYGYTF. CDR3 nucleotides: TGTGCCAGCAGTTACTCAAGGGACAGGAGCTATGGCTACACCTTC.

V gene TRBV7-2 combines with J gene TRBJ2-3, with D perhaps TRBD2 (5 bases). Per the germline V gene, CDR1 is SGHTA and CDR2 is FQGNSA. Between the trimmed V and J ends, which lost 5 bases and 2 bases, there was a span of 11 bases. This CDR3 has 14 amino acids. The CDR3 DNA follows: TGTGCCAGCAGCCCGACTACTAACACAGATACGCAGTATTTT. Protein: CASSPTTNTDTQYF.

This chain connects TRBV9 to TRBJ2-1, with D possibly matching TRBD1 (6 bases). This CDR3 region has 16 residues. Germline lookup yields CDR1 SGDLS and CDR2 YYNGEE. With 0 bases removed from V and 9 bases from J, the gap between germline ends came to 19 bases. The CDR3 nucleotides are TGTGCCAGCAGCGTAGGACAGGCCGAGGTGTACCCTGAGCAGTTCTTC. It translates to CASSVGQAEVYPEQFF.